This T cell receptor (beta chain) was captured in a study of cytomegalovirus exposure and HLA in healthy donors. PCR employed 60 Vbeta and 13 Jbeta primers. The method was immunoSEQ multiplex PCR; TCRdb's version includes in-frame clones alone and lacks a portion of them. The repertoire consists of 150,000 to 180,000 clones, with roughly 72% occurring once and the leading ten covering around 2.3%. Germline V gene sequence: CDR1 SEHNR, CDR2 FQNEAQ (reference sequence). This CDR3 is built from 14 residues. Between the trimmed V and J ends, which lost 5 bases and 4 bases, there was a span of 11 bases. This clone was detected only a few times. Its antigen is still unknown. Study conclusions and caveats: Only CMV serostatus was available as immune exposure information. V segments that were indistinguishable, TRBV6-2 and TRBV6-3 among them, were omitted from analysis. Per published accounts, TCR beta sequences correctly predicted the HLA-A and HLA-B alleles of most subjects. Testing in vitro showed a few CMV-associated chains specific for CMV antigens.

Sequencing was performed on PBMCs. The TCR comes from a man between 25 and 39 years old in good health and CMV-seronegative. The chain employs TRBV7-9 and TRBJ1-4; a weak D match, TRBD1 (6 bases). CDR3 residues: CASSKGDLNEKLFF. DNA of the CDR3: TGTGCCAGCAGCAAGGGGGACCTTAATGAAAAACTGTTTTTT.